This T cell receptor beta chain appears in the sequencing data of a study of blood T cell repertoires in COVID-19. The overall study: Sites in the United States, Italy and Spain provided acute and convalescent COVID-19 samples. Sample material is recorded as cDNA or gDNA derived from T cells, B-cell-depleted T cells, or PBMCs.

V was pared by 4 bases and J by 2 bases, with 9 bases between. The CDR3 consists of 13 residues. CDR1 is SGHDT, CDR2 YYEEEE, per germline. Per the study methods: Using reference gene primer amplification, nucleated cell counts were estimated. Libraries were prepared by immunoSEQ multiplex PCR; TCRdb keeps only in-frame clonotypes and omits some of them. V and J calls and clone size are copied from that table; D and trimming were computed from the DNA. This table has over 85,000 clones, around 90% appearing once. The clonotype was recovered from a man between 65 and 85 years old with acute or convalescent COVID-19. This chain connects TRBV5-6 to TRBJ1-2; D uncertain. The sequenced sample consisted of peripheral blood. The CDR3 loop reads CASSPTGNYGYTF. The CDR3 DNA reads TGTGCCAGCAGCCCCACGGGAAACTATGGCTACACCTTC.